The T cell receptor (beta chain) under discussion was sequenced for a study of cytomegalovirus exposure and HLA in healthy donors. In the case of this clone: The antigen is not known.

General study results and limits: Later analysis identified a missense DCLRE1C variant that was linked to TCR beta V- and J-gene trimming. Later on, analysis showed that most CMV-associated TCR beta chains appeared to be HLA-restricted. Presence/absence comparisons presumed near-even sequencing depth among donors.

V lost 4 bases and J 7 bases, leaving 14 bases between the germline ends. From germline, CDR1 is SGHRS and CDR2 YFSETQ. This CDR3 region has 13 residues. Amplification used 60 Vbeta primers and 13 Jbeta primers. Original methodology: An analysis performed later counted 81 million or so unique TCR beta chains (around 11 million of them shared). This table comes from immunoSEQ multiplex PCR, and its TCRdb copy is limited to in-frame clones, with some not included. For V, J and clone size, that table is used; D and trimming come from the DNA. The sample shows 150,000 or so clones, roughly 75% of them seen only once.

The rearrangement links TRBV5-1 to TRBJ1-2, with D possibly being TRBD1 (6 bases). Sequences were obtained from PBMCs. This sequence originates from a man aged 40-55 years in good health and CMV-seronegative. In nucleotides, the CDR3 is TGCGCCAGCAGCCTGGACAGTTTAACTGGCTACACCTTC. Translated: CASSLDSLTGYTF.